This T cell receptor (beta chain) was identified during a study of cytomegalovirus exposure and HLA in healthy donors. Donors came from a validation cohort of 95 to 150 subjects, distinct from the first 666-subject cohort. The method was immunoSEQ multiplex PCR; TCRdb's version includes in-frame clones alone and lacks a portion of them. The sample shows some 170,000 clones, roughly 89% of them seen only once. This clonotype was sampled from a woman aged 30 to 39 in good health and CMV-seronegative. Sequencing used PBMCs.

As DNA, the CDR3 is TGTGCCAGCAGCGGTACAGGCATGAGCACAGATACGCAGTATTTT. The encoded protein is CASSGTGMSTDTQYF. The chain is built from TRBV11-2 and TRBJ2-3; the D gene is possibly TRBD1 (5 bases). CDR3 length equals 15 residues. Germline CDR1 reads SGHAT; CDR2 reads FQNNGV. V was pared by 5 bases and J by 0 bases, with 12 bases between.